The 23 T cell receptor beta chains listed next were all sequenced from one sample in a study of beta chain features in type 1 diabetes (dated by TCRdb to 2016 to 2018). Library method: the immunoSEQ multiplex PCR assay. The entire isolated RNA was reverse transcribed using the High Capacity cDNA Reverse Transcription Kit, and thus expressed TCRB transcripts were sequenced. The source is immuneACCESS, and TCRdb retained only in-frame sequences with V and J called. Part of the clones is not carried over; for the studies checked, unresolved V genes explain less than half of this, and the remainder is unexplained. The sample records over 40,000 clones, 50% of which are singletons. Of the sample, 0.2% to 0.3% is held by the ten largest clones. Sequencing was done on a sample of stem cell memory CD4+ T cells from blood. The cell subset or site label here, explained by the study, means: stem cell-like memory CD4+ T cells. These receptors all come from a woman in her twenties or thirties in good health.

The genes are TRBV14 and TRBJ2-2, with unresolved D. CDR3 length: 14 amino acids. Looked up from germline, CDR1 is SGHDN and CDR2 is FVKESK. V was trimmed by 0 bases and J by 3 bases, leaving 5 bases between them. CDR3 residues: CASSQDFYTGELFF. In nucleotides, the CDR3 is TGTGCCAGCAGCCAAGATTTCTACACCGGGGAGCTGTTTTTT.

The J gene is TRBJ2-5, the V gene TRBV4-2, with D perhaps matching TRBD1 (5 bases). The CDR3 contains 13 residues. V shed 5 bases and J shed 9 bases, with 16 bases lying between them. Germline values: CDR1 LGHNA, CDR2 YNFKEQ. CDR3 DNA: TGTGCCAGCAGCGACGGTCTCCAAGGGGCCCAGTACTTC. It is translated as CASSDGLQGAQYF.

The chain has TRBV14 and TRBJ2-3; 13 positions agree with TRBD2. CDR3 size: 15 residues. J lost 7 bases, V lost 2 bases, and 3 bases had no gene match. In germline, CDR1 is SGHDN, CDR2 FVKESK. The CDR3 sequence: CASSQRTSGRHTQYF. CDR3 in DNA: TGTGCCAGCAGCCAACGGACTAGCGGGAGACATACGCAGTATTTT. The variable domain in full, with the rest retrieved from reference TRBV14 and TRBJ2-3, is EAGVTQFPSHSVIEKGQTVTLRCDPISGHDNLYWYRRVMGKEIKFLLHFVKESKQDESGMPNNRFLAERTGGTYSTLKVQPAELEDSGVYFCASSQRTSGRHTQYFGPGTRLTVL.

The chain joins TRBV20-1 to TRBJ2-1, with 8 bases aligning to TRBD2. V dropped 7 bases and J dropped 7; count of bases not matched to a gene: 3. This CDR3 spans 11 amino acids. Germline V lookup: CDR1 DFQATT, CDR2 SNEGSKA (reference sequence). The CDR3, as DNA: TGCAGTGGGCGGGAGGATAATGAGCAGTTCTTC. This gives the protein CSGREDNEQFF.

The chain recombines TRBV9 with TRBJ2-5; the D gene is possibly TRBD2 (5 bases). CDR1 is SGDLS, CDR2 YYNGEE, per germline. V was cut by 0 bases and J by 2 bases, with 14 bases left in between. CDR3 size: 16 residues. The CDR3 protein is CASSVGSGSDQETQYF. CDR3 nucleotide sequence: TGTGCCAGCAGCGTAGGAAGTGGGAGCGATCAAGAGACCCAGTACTTC. Drawing the rest from reference TRBV9 and TRBJ2-5, the complete variable domain is DSGVTQTPKHLITATGQRVTLRCSPRSGDLSVYWYQQSLDQGLQFLIQYYNGEERAKGNILERFSAQQFPDLHSELNLSSLELGDSALYFCASSVGSGSDQETQYFGPGTRLLVL.

The chain couples TRBV7-2 to TRBJ2-1; 10 bases agree with TRBD2. Germline V gene data show CDR1 as SGHTA and CDR2 as FQGNSA. The CDR3 is 15 residues long. J lost 6 bases, V lost 5 bases, and 7 bases had no gene match. CDR3 residues: CASSRGLAGVNEQFF. Here the CDR3 DNA reads TGTGCCAGCAGCCGTGGGCTAGCGGGAGTCAATGAGCAGTTCTTC. The variable domain in full, completed from reference TRBV7-2 and TRBJ2-1, reads GAGVSQSPSNKVTEKGKDVELRCDPISGHTALYWYRQSLGQGLEFLIYFQGNSAPDKSGLPSDRFSAERTGGSVSTLTIQRTQQEDSAVYLCASSRGLAGVNEQFFGPGTRLTVL.

This clone was seen a handful of times. This chain's CDR3 is CASSFVSGAQETQYF. The CDR3 DNA sequence: TGCGCCAGCAGCTTTGTTTCAGGGGCCCAAGAGACCCAGTACTTC. The chain is built from TRBV5-1 and TRBJ2-5, with a weak D call TRBD1 (6 bases). Germline V gives CDR1 SGHRS, CDR2 YFSETQ. Trimming took off 2 bases at V and 1 base at J, with 12 bases between the two ends. The CDR3 covers 15 residues.

The chain combines TRBV6-5 with TRBJ2-1; D may be TRBD2 (7 bases). The V gene lost 0 bases and the J gene lost 3 bases, with 12 bases spanning the gap. The CDR3 is made up of 16 amino acids. CDR1 and CDR2 (germline): MNHEY, SVGAGI. The CDR3 protein is CASSYSRGGFYNEQFF. The DNA for the CDR3 is TGTGCCAGCAGTTACTCGAGGGGGGGCTTCTACAATGAGCAGTTCTTC.

This clone appeared a few times. V is TRBV28 and J is TRBJ2-7; the D gene is possibly TRBD1 (5 bases). V was shortened by 3 bases and J by 5 bases, with 14 bases between the two germline ends. Germline CDR1 MDHEN, CDR2 SYDVKM. CDR3 length: 14 residues. This CDR3 reads CASSFTPPRDEQYF. The CDR3 DNA follows: TGTGCCAGCAGTTTTACCCCCCCCAGGGACGAGCAGTACTTC.

This chain uses TRBV28 with TRBJ2-1; 9 nucleotides match TRBD2. The germline V gene has CDR1 MDHEN and CDR2 SYDVKM. The CDR3 loop spans 17 amino acids. The ends lost 5 bases at V and 15 bases at J; junction bases unmatched: 23. Here the CDR3 reads CASSSKTELAGFNMRFF. The CDR3 coding sequence is TGTGCCAGCAGTAGTAAGACAGAACTAGCGGGTTTCAATATGCGGTTCTTC.

On this clone itself: At one end the junction does not follow the germline gene, possibly because of a read error. The gene calls are TRBV4-1 and TRBJ2-1; 11 bases are a match to TRBD2. CDR1 MGHRA and CDR2 YSYEKL come from the germline V gene. The CDR3 runs 15 residues. This chain's CDR3 is CASSLSGRAIYEQFF. CDR3 DNA sequence: TGTGCCAGCAGCCTTAGCGGGAGGGCCATTTATGAGCAGTTCTTC.

The chain is built from TRBV4-1 and TRBJ2-3; 9 positions match TRBD2. V lost 1 base, J lost 4 bases, and 6 bases stayed unmatched. The CDR3 has 16 residues. The germline gives CDR1 MGHRA, CDR2 YSYEKL. The CDR3 DNA is TGCGCCAGCAGCCAAGCTTCTAGCGGGAAGGCAGATACGCAGTATTTT. Translated: CASSQASSGKADTQYF.

The chain recombines TRBV28 with TRBJ2-7; 8 bases agree with TRBD1. Germline CDR1 reads MDHEN; CDR2 reads SYDVKM. After removal of 6 bases from V and 3 bases from J, the junction contained 7 bases not matched to a gene. The CDR3 runs 14 residues. CDR3 loop: CASRPGTGSYEQYF. The CDR3, as DNA: TGTGCCAGCAGACCCGGGACAGGCAGCTACGAGCAGTACTTC.

The chain employs TRBV28 and TRBJ2-5; TRBD1 matches at 7 bases. V lost 6 bases to trimming and J lost 3 bases; unmatched junction nucleotides: 10. From germline, CDR1 is MDHEN and CDR2 SYDVKM. The CDR3 is made up of 15 amino acids. CDR3: CASSSPTGPKETQYF. Here the CDR3 DNA reads TGTGCCAGCAGCTCTCCGACAGGGCCTAAAGAGACCCAGTACTTC. The complete variable domain, with remaining parts taken from reference TRBV28 and TRBJ2-5, reads DVKVTQSSRYLVKRTGEKVFLECVQDMDHENMFWYRQDPGLGLRLIYFSYDVKMKEKGDIPEGYSVSREKKERFSLILESASTNQTSMYLCASSSPTGPKETQYFGPGTRLLVL.

The chain has TRBV25-1 and TRBJ2-7; 7 nucleotides align to TRBD1. CDR1 and CDR2 from the germline V gene are MGHDK and SYGVNS. The CDR3 totals 14 residues. V shed 4 bases, J shed 4 bases, and the junction held 7 bases outside the gene matches. CDR3 region: CASSAPGTEYEQYF. CDR3 coding DNA: TGTGCCAGCAGTGCCCCCGGGACAGAGTACGAGCAGTACTTC.

This chain connects TRBV11-3 to TRBJ2-1, with a weak D call TRBD2 (6 bases). V dropped 6 bases and J dropped 0 bases, with 12 bases sitting between them. The CDR3 is 15 residues long. CDR1 and CDR2 (germline): SGHNT, YENEEA. This CDR3 is CASSEAGSSYNEQFF. The DNA for the CDR3 is TGTGCCAGCAGTGAGGCGGGGAGCTCCTACAATGAGCAGTTCTTC.

The V call is TRBV19, the J call TRBJ2-7; maybe TRBD1 (6 bases). V shed 3 bases and J shed 0 bases, with 15 bases lying between them. The CDR3 loop spans 16 amino acids. CDR1 is LNHDA and CDR2 is SQIVND in the germline V gene (reference sequence). The DNA of the CDR3 is TGTGCCAGTAGTATTTTGGGGGCGCGGCACTCCTACGAGCAGTACTTC. This codes for CASSILGARHSYEQYF.

The V and J genes are TRBV5-4 and TRBJ2-7; 9 positions agree with TRBD1. V dropped 9 bases and J dropped 5; count of bases not matched to a gene: 9. The germline V gene encodes CDR1 SGHNT and CDR2 YYREEE (reference sequence). The CDR3 runs 13 residues. CDR3 nucleotide sequence: TGTGCCACCCAGACAGGGGGGGGTCACGAGCAGTACTTC. It encodes CATQTGGGHEQYF.

This chain links TRBV7-2 with TRBJ2-1; D unclear. The germline CDR1 and CDR2 sequences are SGHTA and FQGNSA. Trimming took 0 bases from V and 12 from J, leaving 15 bases between them. The CDR3 sequence is 14 residues long. The chain's CDR3 is CASSLAGQSRVQFF. The CDR3 DNA reads as TGTGCCAGCAGCTTAGCAGGTCAGTCTCGGGTGCAGTTCTTC.

This clone was seen more than once but under ten times. V is TRBV5-4 and J is TRBJ2-7; TRBD2 aligns across 7 bases. CDR1 and CDR2 (germline): SGHNT, YYREEE (reference sequence). V dropped 3 bases and J dropped 0; count of bases not matched to a gene: 3. CDR3 size: 14 residues. For the CDR3, the DNA is TGTGCCAGCAGCTCGGGGACTATCTCCTACGAGCAGTACTTC. It encodes CASSSGTISYEQYF.

The chain carries TRBV15 and TRBJ2-7; no clear D. The germline gives CDR1 LNHNV, CDR2 YYDKDF (reference sequence). This CDR3 comprises 13 residues. Between the trimmed V and J ends, which lost 0 bases and 1 base, there was a span of 4 bases. The CDR3 nucleotides read TGTGCCACCAGCAGAGATGCGTCCTACGAGCAGTACTTC. It encodes CATSRDASYEQYF.

V gene TRBV28 combines with J gene TRBJ2-3; a possible D gene is TRBD1 (6 bases). Trimming removed 7 bases from V and 6 bases from J, with 20 bases in between. The CDR3 contains 15 residues. Germline V gene sequence: CDR1 MDHEN, CDR2 SYDVKM. The CDR3 DNA sequence: TGTGCCAGCACTCAAGGACAGCCTCTTTCCGATACGCAGTATTTT. Protein sequence: CASTQGQPLSDTQYF.

The chain is built from TRBV18 and TRBJ2-1; the match to TRBD1 covers 8 bases. Germline CDR1 and CDR2: KGHSH and LQKENI. The ends lost 1 base at V and 0 bases at J; junction bases unmatched: 11. This CDR3 comprises 19 residues. CDR3 in amino acids: CASSPLGTGISSSYNEQFF. The CDR3 bases are TGTGCCAGCTCACCACTCGGGACAGGAATATCAAGCTCCTACAATGAGCAGTTCTTC. The complete variable domain, with remaining parts taken from reference TRBV18 and TRBJ2-1, reads NAGVMQNPRHLVRRRGQEARLRCSPMKGHSHVYWYRQLPEEGLKFMVYLQKENIIDESGMPKERFSAEFPKEGPSILRIQQVVRGDSAAYFCASSPLGTGISSSYNEQFFGPGTRLTVL.